This T cell receptor beta chain derives from a study of CD8 T cells in Susac syndrome. Whole-study context: There were over five sequenced Susac syndrome patients with active disease and eight or nine in remission. Patients with Susac syndrome, at blood draw, were therapy-naive, on corticosteroids, or on intravenous immunoglobulin alone.

Negative isolation yielded CD4+ and CD8+ T cells, and FACS enriched TEMRA cells. Random hexamers served to reverse transcribe roughly 0.45 to 1 ug RNA. Multiplex PCR with immunoSEQ amplified the TCR beta CDR3 across 54 Vbeta and 13 Jbeta. TCRdb passed the immunoSEQ multiplex PCR reads through MiXCR, listing each CDR3 protein once. The sample records 77,000 or so distinct CDR3 sequences, more than 85% being singletons. The V and J ends lost 6 bases and 5 bases respectively, with 13 bases between them. CDR3 length: 12 residues. Germline V gene data show CDR1 as DFQATT and CDR2 as SNEGSKA (reference sequence).

Material: CD4+ T cells from PBMCs. The V call is TRBV20-1, the J call TRBJ2-5; no firm D call. The origin of this receptor is a human donor with Susac syndrome. The CDR3 nucleotides read TGCAGTGCCCCCGATCTGGGGGAGACCCAGTACTTC. Translated, it gives CSAPDLGETQYF.